This record covers a single T cell receptor beta chain. The data were obtained in a study of OX40 agonist ivuxolimab in advanced cancers. Collection of blood occurred at baseline, at cycle 4 day 1, and at cycle 7 day 1. Sequencing was performed with immunoSEQ multiplex PCR; in TCRdb, only in-frame clones are kept and a portion is missing. The sample gives more than 9,000 clones, around 74% of which show up once; about a third is in the top ten. The CDR3 is 16 residues long. Trimming cost V 0 bases and J 4 bases; bases outside gene matches: 9. Germline V CDR1 and CDR2: SGHTA, FQGNSA. The receptor was isolated from an adult with an advanced solid tumor such as melanoma, head and neck, liver or kidney cancer. This material consisted of CD4+ or CD8+ T cells sorted from blood, taken in a trial of the OX40 agonist ivuxolimab. The chain links TRBV7-2 to TRBJ2-7; 7 bases match TRBD2. The CDR3 nucleotides are TGTGCCAGCAGCTTAGCGATTGGCGGGAGAATGTACGAGCAGTACTTC. It is translated as CASSLAIGGRMYEQYF.